Sequencing of this T cell receptor (beta chain) was carried out in a study of Graves' ophthalmopathy and Graves' hyperthyroidism. Trimming removed 10 bases at V and 6 bases at J, with 19 bases between. There are 14 residues in the CDR3. CDR1 is LNHDA and CDR2 is SQIVND in the germline V gene (reference sequence). The study's findings and limits: Most thyroid-expanded clonotypes exceeding 0.001 frequency were also found in blood.

The study amplified TCR beta CDR3 regions using RNA transcripts. Second-round multiplex PCR followed a first-round RT-PCR using HTBI primers. TCRdb re-analysed the multiplex PCR reads in MiXCR, keeping a single row per CDR3 protein. The table shows about 500,000 distinct CDR3 sequences, with around an eighth occurring only once. Points on this clonotype: No antigen is known for it.

This chain joins TRBV19 and TRBJ1-5, with D uncertain. The clonotype originates from a woman in her 30s with Graves' ophthalmopathy. The sample comprised blood. Here the CDR3 DNA reads TGTGCCACCAAGGACGGGCGGTTTGTTCAGCCCCAGCATTTT. This encodes CATKDGRFVQPQHF.